These 14 T cell receptor beta chains were sequenced from one sample in a study of blood T cell repertoires in COVID-19. Only in-frame clones appear in the TCRdb table, and some are missing; sequencing was by immunoSEQ multiplex PCR. This sample has 200,000 to 250,000 clones, with approximately 80% found just once. Sequencing input: peripheral blood. The receptor set was obtained from a woman aged 45-65 years with acute or convalescent COVID-19.

The rearrangement uses TRBV4-1 and TRBJ2-3; 12 positions agree with TRBD1. The ends lost 0 bases at V and 5 bases at J; junction bases unmatched: 3. The CDR3 has 16 residues. Germline CDR1 MGHRA, CDR2 YSYEKL. This CDR3 reads CASSQEGQGAVDTQYF. In nucleotides, the CDR3 is TGCGCCAGCAGCCAAGAGGGACAGGGGGCCGTAGATACGCAGTATTTT.

The chain recombines TRBV7-9 with TRBJ2-1; D might be TRBD2 (5 bases). V was trimmed by 0 bases and J by 4 bases, leaving 13 bases between them. The CDR3 contains 16 residues. Germline CDR1 and CDR2: SEHNR and FQNEAQ (reference sequence). CDR3 sequence: CASSLAEAEVYNEQFF. The CDR3 bases are TGTGCCAGCAGCTTAGCGGAGGCAGAAGTATACAATGAGCAGTTCTTC.

This sequence joins TRBV6-5 and TRBJ2-1; D is possibly TRBD2 (7 bases). This CDR3 has 15 residues. Germline lookup yields CDR1 MNHEY and CDR2 SVGAGI. Trimming took off 1 base at V and 4 bases at J, with 11 bases between the two ends. Written as DNA, the CDR3 is TGTGCCAGCAGTTACTTAGGGGGGGCGTACAATGAGCAGTTCTTC. This codes for CASSYLGGAYNEQFF.

The chain is built from TRBV30 and TRBJ1-4, with 7 bases aligning to TRBD1. CDR1 is GTSNPN and CDR2 is SVGIG in the germline V gene (reference sequence). This CDR3 has 14 amino acids. J was trimmed by 7 bases and V by 4 bases; bases with no gene match: 9. CDR3 protein: CAWKIGGLGEKLFF. Written as DNA, the CDR3 is TGTGCCTGGAAAATAGGGGGCTTGGGTGAAAAACTGTTTTTT.

This sequence joins TRBV3-1 (or the pseudogene TRBV3-2) and TRBJ1-5; D is unresolved. This CDR3 comprises 14 residues. Trimming removed 6 bases at V and 8 bases at J, with 17 bases between. Germline CDR1 is LGHDT and CDR2 is YNNKEL (reference sequence). DNA for the CDR3: TGTGCCAGCAGTTCCGGGGTACTAGGTAAGCCCCAGCATTTT. Its translation is CASSSGVLGKPQHF.

The J gene is TRBJ1-2, the V gene TRBV5-1; the match to TRBD1 covers 9 bases. With V trimmed by 0 bases and J by 7 bases, 4 bases remained unmatched. The CDR3 runs to 14 residues. In germline, CDR1 is SGHRS, CDR2 YFSETQ. CDR3 protein: CASSLGGQGTGYTF. CDR3 DNA sequence: TGCGCCAGCAGCTTGGGTGGACAGGGGACTGGCTACACCTTC.

This clone was picked up a small number of times. This chain uses TRBV7-2 with TRBJ1-3, with D maybe TRBD1 (6 bases). CDR3 length: 16 amino acids. CDR1 and CDR2 from the germline V gene are SGHTA and FQGNSA. Trimming removed 1 base from V and 3 bases from J, with 13 bases in between. The CDR3 reads CASSLGPVTGGNTIYF. CDR3 DNA sequence: TGTGCCAGCAGCTTAGGACCCGTGACAGGTGGAAACACCATATATTTT. Drawing the rest from reference TRBV7-2 and TRBJ1-3, the complete variable domain is GAGVSQSPSNKVTEKGKDVELRCDPISGHTALYWYRQSLGQGLEFLIYFQGNSAPDKSGLPSDRFSAERTGGSVSTLTIQRTQQEDSAVYLCASSLGPVTGGNTIYFGEGSWLTVV.

The V and J genes are TRBV7-9 and TRBJ1-4; D unresolved. This CDR3 is built from 15 residues. Germline V CDR1 and CDR2: SEHNR, FQNEAQ (reference sequence). Trimming pared 0 bases from V and 4 bases from J, leaving 9 bases between. The CDR3 reads CASSLAPFGNEKLFF. The CDR3 DNA follows: TGTGCCAGCAGCTTAGCCCCGTTCGGTAATGAAAAACTGTTTTTT.

The J gene is TRBJ1-1, the V gene TRBV27, with 7 bases identical to TRBD1. V lost 5 bases and J lost 3; bases outside the gene matches: 15. The CDR3 has 17 residues. Germline CDR1 reads MNHEY; CDR2 reads SMNVEV (reference sequence). As DNA, the CDR3 is TGTGCCAGCAGTCGGACTAACAGGGGAATATTGGACACTGAAGCTTTCTTT. The encoded protein is CASSRTNRGILDTEAFF.

This sequence joins TRBV9 and TRBJ2-1; perhaps TRBD2 as D (6 bases). CDR1 is SGDLS, CDR2 YYNGEE, per germline. The length of the CDR3 is 15 residues. V was shortened by 4 bases and J by 8 bases, with 19 bases between the two germline ends. In DNA form, the CDR3 reads TGTGCCAGCAGCCCCGGGACTTTAGGGGTCGATGAGCAGTTCTTC. Protein: CASSPGTLGVDEQFF.

The chain carries TRBV9 and TRBJ2-1; TRBD2 matches 13 bases. V lost 4 bases to trimming and J lost 4 bases; unmatched junction nucleotides: 8. Germline lookup yields CDR1 SGDLS and CDR2 YYNGEE. The length of the CDR3 is 17 residues. The DNA of the CDR3 is TGTGCCAGCAGCCCACCCCGGACTAGCGGGAGATACAATGAGCAGTTCTTC. Its protein is CASSPPRTSGRYNEQFF. The whole variable domain, filled in from reference TRBV9 and TRBJ2-1, reads DSGVTQTPKHLITATGQRVTLRCSPRSGDLSVYWYQQSLDQGLQFLIQYYNGEERAKGNILERFSAQQFPDLHSELNLSSLELGDSALYFCASSPPRTSGRYNEQFFGPGTRLTVL.

This clone has only one observation. V is TRBV28 and J is TRBJ2-5; a possible D gene is TRBD2 (6 bases). The germline V gene has CDR1 MDHEN and CDR2 SYDVKM. The CDR3 extends over 14 amino acids. Trimming left V 7 bases short and J 2 bases short, with 14 bases between. This CDR3 reads CASNVEGLQETQYF. In nucleotides, the CDR3 is TGTGCCAGCAATGTGGAGGGGCTACAAGAGACCCAGTACTTC.

J is TRBJ1-5 and V is TRBV19; 8 bases align to TRBD1. The CDR3 contains 16 residues. The V gene end was trimmed by 5 bases and the J gene end by 5 bases; junction bases not matched to a gene: 11. The V gene's germline CDR1 is LNHDA and CDR2 SQIVND (reference sequence). In nucleotides, the CDR3 is TGTGCCAGTAGTGCGATGGGCAGGGGGCCTGATCAGCCCCAGCATTTT. The encoded protein is CASSAMGRGPDQPQHF.

The chain links TRBV2 to TRBJ2-1; a weak D match, TRBD2 (7 bases). Germline lookup yields CDR1 SNHLY and CDR2 FYNNEI. The CDR3 totals 17 residues. V gave up 4 bases and J gave up 0 bases, with 16 bases separating them. In nucleotides, the CDR3 is TGTGCCAGCAGTGGGGGACGGGGGGCGAGCTCCTACAATGAGCAGTTCTTC. This sequence encodes CASSGGRGASSYNEQFF. Drawing the rest from reference TRBV2 and TRBJ2-1, the complete variable domain is EPEVTQTPSHQVTQMGQEVILRCVPISNHLYFYWYRQILGQKVEFLVSFYNNEISEKSEIFDDQFSVERPDGSNFTLKIRSTKLEDSAMYFCASSGGRGASSYNEQFFGPGTRLTVL.